The rows below give T cell receptor beta chains drawn from one sample of a study of yellow fever vaccine responses in identical twins. Via MiXCR, TCRdb re-called the RT-PCR reads, giving one row per CDR3 protein. The data hold about 19,000 distinct CDR3 sequences, with 55% to 70% observed a single time. Sample: T cells from blood (PBMCs), unsorted or a sorted subset (not recorded which), taken before or after yellow fever vaccination (not recorded which). These receptors were collected from a woman aged 18-30 years who received the yellow fever vaccine. CDR3s include the opening cysteine and the closing phenylalanine or tryptophan. D genes are given only for firm matches. Size values are once, few and many counts, or a class for expanded clones, and some rows have none.

CDR3aa	CDR3nt	abundance	d_gene	j_gene	v_gene
CASSLGGRGEQFF	TGTGCCAGCAGCTTAGGGGGGAGGGGTGAGCAGTTCTTC	once	TRBD2	TRBJ2-1	TRBV7-3
CASTSSAGAQETQYF	TGTGCCAGCACCTCAAGCGCGGGGGCCCAAGAGACCCAGTACTTC	NA	NA	TRBJ2-5	TRBV13
CASSFTGRGDGYTF	TGTGCCAGCAGCTTCACAGGCCGGGGAGATGGCTACACCTTC	NA	NA	TRBJ1-2	TRBV7-2
CASSLTRVSAPQHF	TGTGCCAGCAGCCTGACTAGGGTGAGCGCGCCCCAGCATTTT	once	NA	TRBJ1-5	TRBV3-1
CAFSGTVTDTQYF	TGTGCCTTCTCCGGGACGGTGACAGATACGCAGTATTTT	NA	NA	TRBJ2-3	TRBV11-1
CAISDGTSGSNSYEQYF	TGTGCCATCAGTGACGGGACTAGCGGGAGTAACTCCTACGAGCAGTACTTC	NA	TRBD2	TRBJ2-7	TRBV10-3
CASGGRTEAFF	TGTGCCAGCGGGGGGCGGACTGAAGCTTTCTTT	NA	NA	TRBJ1-1	TRBV27
CASFTEPNSPLHF	TGTGCCAGCTTCACAGAACCAAATTCACCCCTCCACTTT	NA	NA	TRBJ1-6	TRBV6-1
CASSSASNQPQHF	TGTGCCAGCAGTTCGGCTAGCAATCAGCCCCAGCATTTT	NA	NA	TRBJ1-5	TRBV6-5
CASSLLTGGGYNEQFF	TGTGCCAGCAGCTTACTTACGGGGGGGGGATACAATGAGCAGTTCTTC	NA	TRBD2	TRBJ2-1	TRBV11-2
CASSEASTTTDTQYF	TGTGCCAGCAGTGAAGCGTCGACTACCACAGATACGCAGTATTTT	NA	NA	TRBJ2-3	TRBV2
CASRLGQPQHF	TGTGCCAGCAGGTTGGGGCAGCCCCAGCATTTT	NA	NA	TRBJ1-5	TRBV2
CASRPDRGSYNEQFF	TGTGCCAGCAGGCCCGACAGGGGTTCCTACAATGAGCAGTTCTTC	NA	TRBD1	TRBJ2-1	TRBV5-4
CASSLGTLYEQYF	TGTGCCAGCAGCCTAGGCACCTTGTACGAGCAGTACTTC	NA	NA	TRBJ2-7	TRBV7-2
CASSDSGNSNQPQHF	TGTGCCAGCAGTGATAGCGGTAATAGCAATCAGCCCCAGCATTTT	NA	NA	TRBJ1-5	TRBV2
CASSTPPGGASPLHF	TGTGCCAGCAGCACCCCCCCAGGGGGGGCTTCACCCCTCCACTTT	NA	TRBD1	TRBJ1-6	TRBV6-1
CASSIEAGGNEQFF	TGTGCCAGTAGTATTGAGGCAGGGGGCAATGAGCAGTTCTTC	NA	TRBD1	TRBJ2-1	TRBV19
CASSSPGTEAFF	TGTGCCAGCAGTTCCCCAGGCACTGAAGCTTTCTTT	once	NA	TRBJ1-1	TRBV6-5
CASRGQGATNEKLFF	TGTGCCAGCAGGGGACAGGGGGCAACTAATGAAAAACTGTTTTTT	NA	TRBD1	TRBJ1-4	TRBV2
CASSLSQKNTEAFF	TGTGCCAGCAGTTTATCGCAGAAGAACACTGAAGCTTTCTTT	NA	NA	TRBJ1-1	TRBV27
CSASKVGVTNEQFF	TGCAGTGCTAGCAAGGTGGGGGTCACGAATGAGCAGTTCTTC	NA	NA	TRBJ2-1	TRBV20-1
CASSQHRLNTIYF	TGTGCCAGCAGCCAACACAGGCTAAACACCATATATTTT	NA	NA	TRBJ1-3	TRBV14
CASSQSASGYNEQFF	TGTGCCAGCAGCCAGTCGGCTAGCGGGTACAATGAGCAGTTCTTC	NA	TRBD2	TRBJ2-1	TRBV6-4
CATSRDKGSYGYTF	TGTGCCACCAGCAGAGATAAAGGCAGCTATGGCTACACCTTC	NA	NA	TRBJ1-2	TRBV15
CSAAGTGGFHEQFF	TGCAGCGCCGCCGGGACAGGGGGCTTTCATGAGCAGTTCTTC	NA	TRBD1	TRBJ2-1	TRBV29-1
CSGRTSGGAYIQYF	TGCAGCGGTAGGACTAGCGGGGGGGCATACATTCAGTACTTC	NA	TRBD2	TRBJ2-4	TRBV29-1
CASSQDLHPVETQYF	TGTGCCAGCAGCCAAGACCTACACCCCGTTGAGACCCAGTACTTC	NA	NA	TRBJ2-5	TRBV14
CASSWGYNEQFF	TGTGCCAGCAGTTGGGGCTACAATGAGCAGTTCTTC	NA	NA	TRBJ2-1	TRBV12-3/TRBV12-4
CASSVWEAGNEQFF	TGTGCCAGCAGCGTATGGGAAGCGGGGAATGAGCAGTTCTTC	few	TRBD2	TRBJ2-1	TRBV9
CASSLPSGRQTQYF	TGTGCCAGCAGCTTACCGTCAGGGAGGCAGACCCAGTACTTC	NA	NA	TRBJ2-5	TRBV13
CASSSPGSYNVTQYF	TGTGCCAGCAGCTCCCCCGGGTCCTATAACGTGACCCAGTACTTC	NA	NA	TRBJ2-5	TRBV7-1
CSSSANNFNNEQFF	TGCAGTTCTTCAGCGAACAATTTTAACAATGAGCAGTTCTTC	NA	NA	TRBJ2-1	TRBV20-1
CASSFSWGGTGELFF	TGTGCCAGCAGTTTTAGTTGGGGAGGGACCGGGGAGCTGTTTTTT	NA	TRBD2	TRBJ2-2	TRBV11-3
CASSQEYGTETSYEQYF	TGTGCCAGCAGCCAAGAGTATGGGACGGAAACTTCCTACGAGCAGTACTTC	NA	NA	TRBJ2-7	TRBV3-1
CASSVGTVPETQYF	TGTGCCAGCAGCGTAGGAACGGTTCCGGAGACCCAGTACTTC	NA	NA	TRBJ2-5	TRBV9
CASGLSRDRVLTDTQYF	TGTGCCAGCGGCTTAAGCCGGGACAGGGTGCTCACAGATACGCAGTATTTT	few	TRBD1	TRBJ2-3	TRBV5-6
CASSPASTGRALHF	TGTGCCAGCAGTCCCGCCTCGACGGGGCGGGCCCTCCACTTT	NA	NA	TRBJ1-6	TRBV27
CASMGLAGVNEQFF	TGTGCCAGCATGGGACTAGCGGGAGTGAATGAGCAGTTCTTC	NA	TRBD2	TRBJ2-1	TRBV2
CASSLAVNQPQHF	TGTGCCAGTAGTCTTGCAGTCAATCAGCCCCAGCATTTT	NA	NA	TRBJ1-5	TRBV19
CASRPDRGLDYYNSPLHF	TGTGCCAGCAGACCGGATCGGGGCCTCGATTACTATAATTCACCCCTCCACTTT	NA	NA	TRBJ1-6	TRBV6-1
CASSPTGQGSTEAFF	TGTGCCAGCTCACCTACTGGACAGGGAAGCACTGAAGCTTTCTTT	few	TRBD1	TRBJ1-1	TRBV18
CASSQGAAGVNEQFF	TGCGCCAGCAGCCAAGGGGCGGCGGGAGTCAATGAGCAGTTCTTC	NA	TRBD2	TRBJ2-1	TRBV4-3
CSARDLIVGTYEQYF	TGCAGTGCTAGAGATTTAATCGTAGGTACCTACGAGCAGTACTTC	NA	NA	TRBJ2-7	TRBV20-1
CASSLGRTGGYNEQFF	TGTGCCAGCAGCTTAGGAAGGACAGGGGGATACAATGAGCAGTTCTTC	NA	TRBD1	TRBJ2-1	TRBV11-3
CASRGGSGAGANVLTF	TGTGCCAGCAGAGGCGGATCTGGGGCTGGGGCCAACGTCCTGACTTTC	NA	NA	TRBJ2-6	TRBV13
CASSSGFSYGNEQFF	TGTGCCAGCAGCTCAGGGTTCTCATATGGCAATGAGCAGTTCTTC	NA	NA	TRBJ2-1	TRBV7-2
CASSYSTGIYGYTF	TGTGCCAGCAGTTACTCGACGGGGATCTATGGCTACACCTTC	NA	NA	TRBJ1-2	TRBV6-5
CASSQETSSLHF	TGCGCCAGCAGCCAGGAAACAAGCTCCCTCCACTTT	NA	NA	TRBJ1-6	TRBV4-1
CASSVVFVGGEQFF	TGTGCCAGCAGCGTGGTCTTTGTTGGCGGTGAGCAGTTCTTC	NA	NA	TRBJ2-1	TRBV9
CASSGQGASYEQYF	TGTGCCAGCAGCGGTCAGGGGGCGAGTTACGAGCAGTACTTC	NA	TRBD1	TRBJ2-7	TRBV11-3